The 31 T cell receptor beta chains below were found in one sample sequenced in a study of T cell responses to AZD1222 COVID-19 vaccine. TCRdb keeps only in-frame clones here, not all; method: immunoSEQ multiplex PCR. The sample yields some 99,000 clones, approximately 86% seen once. Sequenced here: peripheral blood, sampled on day 0 of MenACWY control vaccination. The receptors stem from an adult in good health.

This chain links TRBV5-6 with TRBJ2-3; TRBD2 is a possible D gene (5 bases). This CDR3 region has 15 residues. V was cut by 0 bases and J by 2 bases, with 10 bases left in between. Germline lookup yields CDR1 SGHDT and CDR2 YYEEEE. The CDR3 DNA reads as TGTGCCAGCAGCTTGGATTTGAGGGCCACAGATACGCAGTATTTT. It is translated as CASSLDLRATDTQYF.

The rearrangement links TRBV4-2 to TRBJ2-7, with TRBD2 matching over 7 bases. CDR1 is LGHNA, CDR2 YNFKEQ, per germline. This CDR3 contains 15 residues. V lost 1 base, J lost 4 bases, and 7 bases stayed unmatched. CDR3 protein: CASSQVVTSSYEQYF. The CDR3, as DNA: TGTGCCAGCAGCCAAGTGGTGACTAGCAGTTACGAGCAGTACTTC.

This sequence joins TRBV7-9 and TRBJ1-4; TRBD1 agrees at 8 bases. The CDR3 is 14 residues long. V lost 9 bases and J lost 10; bases outside the gene matches: 13. From germline, CDR1 is SEHNR and CDR2 FQNEAQ (reference sequence). CDR3 in amino acids: CASREDRGLGKLFF. The CDR3 DNA sequence: TGTGCCAGTCGGGAAGACAGGGGCTTAGGAAAACTGTTTTTT. The whole variable domain, remainder taken from reference TRBV7-9 and TRBJ1-4, is DTGVSQNPRHKITKRGQNVTFRCDPISEHNRLYWYRQTLGQGPEFLTYFQNEAQLEKSRLLSDRFSAERPKGSFSTLEIQRTEQGDSAMYLCASREDRGLGKLFFGSGTQLSVL.

The CDR3 sequence: CASSTRTGTIGGPQHF. The CDR3 DNA reads TGTGCCAGCAGCACCCGGACGGGTACTATAGGAGGGCCCCAGCATTTT. The rearrangement links TRBV7-2 to TRBJ1-5; no clear D. The germline V gene has CDR1 SGHTA and CDR2 FQGNSA. The length of the CDR3 is 16 residues. Trimming took 5 bases from V and 9 from J, leaving 23 bases between them.

The chain has TRBV12-3 or TRBV12-4 and TRBJ1-5; D unclear. The germline V and J ends were trimmed by 2 bases and 4 bases, with 6 bases remaining between them. The CDR3 runs 13 residues. Written as DNA, the CDR3 is TGTGCCAGCAGTTTAACGGGAAATCAGCCCCAGCATTTT. This codes for CASSLTGNQPQHF.

The rearrangement links TRBV7-8 to TRBJ2-7; 7 bases fit TRBD1. V was clipped by 5 bases and J by 7 bases; unmatched bases: 8. The CDR3 length is 13 residues. The V gene's germline CDR1 is SGHVS and CDR2 FQNEAQ. The CDR3 DNA follows: TGTGCCAGCAGCACAGGGGCCAGCAGGGAGCAGTACTTC. Residues: CASSTGASREQYF.

This clone turned up a few times. J is TRBJ2-1 and V is TRBV4-3, with TRBD2 matching 7 bases. CDR1 is LGHNA and CDR2 is YSLEER in the germline V gene. The CDR3 spans 14 residues. The V segment lost 2 bases and the J segment 3 bases; nucleotides outside the gene matches: 1. DNA of the CDR3: TGCGCCAGCAGCCAAAGCGGGGTCTACAATGAGCAGTTCTTC. It translates to CASSQSGVYNEQFF.

The chain is built from TRBV9 and TRBJ1-1; D possibly corresponds to TRBD1 (5 bases). With 3 bases removed from V and 1 base from J, the gap between germline ends came to 13 bases. Germline lookup yields CDR1 SGDLS and CDR2 YYNGEE. CDR3 length equals 15 residues. CDR3 nucleotide sequence: TGTGCCAGCAGCGCCTCCGGGACGGGGAACACTGAAGCTTTCTTT. Protein: CASSASGTGNTEAFF.

This clone showed up just once. The chain joins TRBV21-1 to TRBJ2-2; the table's D gene call, TRBD1, was not cross checked with the DNA. TRBV21-1 has pseudogene status. This CDR3 comprises 16 residues. The CDR3 DNA is TGTGCCAGCAGCAAACAAGGACAGGTGCGCACCGGGGAGCTGTTTTTT. Translated, it gives CASSKQGQVRTGELFF.

The chain recombines TRBV5-1 with TRBJ1-1; tentatively, D is TRBD1 (6 bases). Trimming stripped 0 bases from V and 6 bases from J, with 15 bases between. Germline V gene sequence: CDR1 SGHRS, CDR2 YFSETQ. The CDR3 loop spans 15 amino acids. In DNA form, the CDR3 reads TGCGCCAGCAGCTTGGAGCCAGGGGCTTCTGCTGAAGCTTTCTTT. Translating gives CASSLEPGASAEAFF.

In nucleotides, the CDR3 is TGTGCCAGCAGCTTAGAGTCCCTCAGGACTGAAGCTTTCTTT. This gives the protein CASSLESLRTEAFF. J is TRBJ1-1 and V is TRBV7-2; D is unresolved. Between the trimmed V and J ends, which lost 1 base and 5 bases, there was a span of 11 bases. Germline lookup yields CDR1 SGHTA and CDR2 FQGNSA. The CDR3 length is 14 residues.

This clone was counted only a few times. V gene TRBV28 combines with J gene TRBJ2-5; TRBD1 agrees at 8 bases. J was trimmed by 2 bases and V by 6 bases; bases with no gene match: 8. Germline V CDR1 and CDR2: MDHEN, SYDVKM. The CDR3 totals 15 residues. Here the CDR3 DNA reads TGTGCCAGCAGGTTCACAGGGGGGCGTCAAGAGACCCAGTACTTC. The encoded protein is CASRFTGGRQETQYF. Full variable domain (rest looked up from reference TRBV28 and TRBJ2-5): DVKVTQSSRYLVKRTGEKVFLECVQDMDHENMFWYRQDPGLGLRLIYFSYDVKMKEKGDIPEGYSVSREKKERFSLILESASTNQTSMYLCASRFTGGRQETQYFGPGTRLLVL.

The chain couples TRBV27 to TRBJ2-1, with D perhaps matching TRBD1 (7 bases). Trimming left V 1 base short and J 8 bases short, with 12 bases between. The CDR3 runs 14 residues. Germline values: CDR1 MNHEY, CDR2 SMNVEV (reference sequence). The CDR3 sequence: CASSLFRGVDEQFF. In DNA form, the CDR3 reads TGTGCCAGCAGTTTATTCAGGGGGGTAGATGAGCAGTTCTTC.

The rearrangement joins TRBV5-1 to TRBJ2-3; the D gene is possibly TRBD2 (5 bases). The V end was cut by 4 bases, the J end by 4 bases, with 10 bases between. Germline V gives CDR1 SGHRS, CDR2 YFSETQ. The CDR3 contains 13 residues. CDR3 loop: CASSPAGADTQYF. The CDR3 nucleotides are TGCGCCAGCAGCCCGGCCGGGGCAGATACGCAGTATTTT. Supplemented by reference TRBV5-1 and TRBJ2-3, the full variable domain reads KAGVTQTPRYLIKTRGQQVTLSCSPISGHRSVSWYQQTPGQGLQFLFEYFSETQRNKGNFPGRFSGRQFSNSRSEMNVSTLELGDSALYLCASSPAGADTQYFGPGTRLTVL.

J is TRBJ1-2 and V is TRBV28, with a weak D call TRBD1 (5 bases). CDR3 length equals 12 residues. Trimming took off 8 bases at V and 8 bases at J, with 15 bases between the two ends. The V gene's germline CDR1 is MDHEN and CDR2 SYDVKM. Here the CDR3 reads CASDQGVGGYTF. In DNA form, the CDR3 reads TGTGCCAGCGACCAGGGCGTGGGAGGCTACACCTTC.

There are a few counts of this clone. V and J are TRBV4-3 and TRBJ2-7; D is undetermined. Trimming removed 2 bases at V and 7 bases at J, with 12 bases between. Germline assignment: CDR1 LGHNA and CDR2 YSLEER. The CDR3 spans 13 residues. CDR3 DNA sequence: TGCGCCAGCAGCCAATCCTACGATCGGGAGCAGTACTTC. It encodes CASSQSYDREQYF.

The rearrangement uses TRBV5-1 and TRBJ1-6; D gene unclear. Germline V gene data show CDR1 as SGHRS and CDR2 as YFSETQ. The CDR3 spans 14 residues. V lost 4 bases to trimming and J lost 7 bases, with 12 bases between them. DNA of the CDR3: TGCGCCAGCAGCCATCCGACGGTAAATTCACCCCTCCACTTT. Its translation: CASSHPTVNSPLHF.

The chain links TRBV7-2 to TRBJ2-2; possibly TRBD1 for D (6 bases). The CDR3 extends over 14 amino acids. V lost 6 bases and J 5 bases, leaving 13 bases between the germline ends. Germline V lookup: CDR1 SGHTA, CDR2 FQGNSA. Written as DNA, the CDR3 is TGTGCCAGCAGATCTCAACAGGGAACCGGGGAGCTGTTTTTT. This gives the protein CASRSQQGTGELFF. Using reference TRBV7-2 and TRBJ2-2 for the parts outside the CDR3, the full variable domain is GAGVSQSPSNKVTEKGKDVELRCDPISGHTALYWYRQSLGQGLEFLIYFQGNSAPDKSGLPSDRFSAERTGGSVSTLTIQRTQQEDSAVYLCASRSQQGTGELFFGEGSRLTVL.

This clone turned up a few times. The chain couples TRBV2 to TRBJ1-6; D unresolved. This CDR3 spans 14 amino acids. V lost 8 bases, J lost 8 bases, and 16 bases lay in between. The germline V gene encodes CDR1 SNHLY and CDR2 FYNNEI. CDR3 region: CASRGEAGYSPLHF. CDR3 bases: TGTGCCAGCCGGGGAGAGGCAGGATATTCACCCCTCCACTTT.

The V gene is TRBV3-1 (or the pseudogene TRBV3-2), the J gene TRBJ2-1; D is unclear. Germline V gene lookup returns CDR1 LGHDT and CDR2 YNNKEL (reference sequence). The CDR3 has 15 amino acids. Trimming took off 3 bases at V and 6 bases at J, with 15 bases between the two ends. CDR3 sequence reads: CASSHPNRALNEQFF. The CDR3 DNA follows: TGTGCCAGCAGCCACCCTAACCGGGCCCTCAATGAGCAGTTCTTC.

This chain uses TRBV27 with TRBJ1-6, with D unclear. Germline V gives CDR1 MNHEY, CDR2 SMNVEV (reference sequence). Trimming shortened V by 1 base and J by 7 bases, and 26 bases separated the two germline ends. The CDR3 contains 20 residues. The CDR3 nucleotides read TGTGCCAGCAGTTTATATTTTGGGGTATACCTCAGGCGAGGGAATTCACCCCTCCACTTT. Encoded protein: CASSLYFGVYLRRGNSPLHF.

This chain uses TRBV6-2 or TRBV6-3 with TRBJ2-7, with D perhaps TRBD1 (6 bases). CDR1 is MNHEY and CDR2 is SVGEGT in the germline V gene. V was pared by 5 bases and J by 0 bases, with 14 bases between. The CDR3 spans 15 residues. The CDR3 protein is CASSPNRVGSYEQYF. CDR3 coding DNA: TGTGCCAGCAGTCCAAACAGGGTCGGCTCCTACGAGCAGTACTTC.

V usage is TRBV28 and J usage is TRBJ1-2; D uncertain. The CDR3 contains 11 residues. The ends were cut back, 4 bases at V and 9 bases at J, with 9 bases in the middle. The germline CDR1 and CDR2 sequences are MDHEN and SYDVKM. The CDR3 loop is CASSSGRSYTF. The CDR3 DNA is TGTGCCAGCAGTTCGGGGAGGAGCTACACCTTC.

This chain joins TRBV4-1 and TRBJ1-2; D is possibly TRBD1 (5 bases). Trimming pared 2 bases from V and 1 base from J, leaving 14 bases between. CDR1 is MGHRA and CDR2 is YSYEKL in the germline V gene. The CDR3 covers 16 residues. The CDR3 coding sequence is TGCGCCAGCAGCCAACCCCGGGACGGTTATAACTATGGCTACACCTTC. It translates to CASSQPRDGYNYGYTF.

V usage is TRBV19 and J usage is TRBJ2-1, with D uncertain. CDR1 is LNHDA, CDR2 SQIVND, per germline (reference sequence). The CDR3 totals 14 residues. The V and J ends lost 5 bases and 0 bases respectively, with 8 bases between them. CDR3 protein: CASSSLGSYNEQFF. As DNA, the CDR3 is TGTGCCAGTAGTTCCCTGGGCTCCTACAATGAGCAGTTCTTC.

The V gene is TRBV7-2, the J gene TRBJ2-2; unclear D gene. Trimming stripped 5 bases from V and 2 bases from J, with 9 bases between. CDR1 is SGHTA, CDR2 FQGNSA, per germline. CDR3 length: 14 amino acids. For the CDR3, the DNA is TGTGCCAGCAGCAGCAGGAGAAACACCGGGGAGCTGTTTTTT. It translates to CASSSRRNTGELFF.

CDR3 residues: CASSTPRLAGFGDTQYF. The CDR3 coding sequence is TGTGCCAGTAGTACCCCTCGACTAGCGGGTTTCGGAGATACGCAGTATTTT. The rearrangement joins TRBV19 to TRBJ2-3, with TRBD2 matching 10 bases. This CDR3 is built from 17 residues. J lost 5 bases, V lost 4 bases, and 12 bases had no gene match. Per the germline V gene, CDR1 is LNHDA and CDR2 is SQIVND (reference sequence).

The rearrangement uses TRBV19 and TRBJ2-1; TRBD2 might be the D (6 bases). CDR1 LNHDA and CDR2 SQIVND come from the germline V gene (reference sequence). The CDR3 has 15 amino acids. V was trimmed by 7 bases and J by 8 bases, leaving 21 bases between them. CDR3 DNA sequence: TGTGCCAGTACCCTCTCAGCAGCGGGTAACTATGAGCAGTTCTTC. It codes for CASTLSAAGNYEQFF.

CDR3 sequence: CASSFGGFSYEQYF. CDR3 DNA sequence: TGTGCCAGCAGTTTTGGGGGCTTCTCCTACGAGCAGTACTTC. The rearrangement uses TRBV28 and TRBJ2-7, with D possibly TRBD1 on 6 matching bases. With 3 bases removed from V and 0 bases from J, the gap between germline ends came to 9 bases. The CDR3 extends over 14 amino acids. Germline assignment: CDR1 MDHEN and CDR2 SYDVKM.

The gene calls are TRBV28 and TRBJ1-6, with unresolved D. The CDR3 is made up of 15 amino acids. Germline V lookup: CDR1 MDHEN, CDR2 SYDVKM. V was shortened by 5 bases and J by 6 bases, with 14 bases between the two germline ends. For the CDR3, the DNA is TGTGCCAGCAGTCGCGTCGGGCTTGTTAATTCACCCCTCCACTTT. This sequence encodes CASSRVGLVNSPLHF.

This chain joins TRBV5-4 and TRBJ2-3; D is uncertain. Germline loops: CDR1 SGHNT, CDR2 YYREEE (reference sequence). The CDR3 totals 15 residues. The V gene lost 4 bases and the J gene lost 2 bases, with 14 bases spanning the gap. The CDR3 DNA sequence: TGTGCCAGCAGCATCCGGTCAGGATACACAGATACGCAGTATTTT. Translation: CASSIRSGYTDTQYF. Together with reference TRBV5-4 and TRBJ2-3, the CDR3 gives the full variable domain: ETGVTQSPTHLIKTRGQQVTLRCSSQSGHNTVSWYQQALGQGPQFIFQYYREEENGRGNFPPRFSGLQFPNYSSELNVNALELDDSALYLCASSIRSGYTDTQYFGPGTRLTVL.